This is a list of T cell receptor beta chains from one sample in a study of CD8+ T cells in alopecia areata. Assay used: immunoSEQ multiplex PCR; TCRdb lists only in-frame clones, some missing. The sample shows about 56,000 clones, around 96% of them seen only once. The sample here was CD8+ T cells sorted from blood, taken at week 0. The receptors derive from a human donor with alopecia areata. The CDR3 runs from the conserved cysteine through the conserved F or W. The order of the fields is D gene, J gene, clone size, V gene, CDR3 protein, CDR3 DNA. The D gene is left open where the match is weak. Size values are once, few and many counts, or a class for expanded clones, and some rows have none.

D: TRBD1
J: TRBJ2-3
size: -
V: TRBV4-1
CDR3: CASSQQGAQTDTQYF
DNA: TGCGCCAGCAGCCAACAGGGGGCTCAGACAGATACGCAGTATTTT

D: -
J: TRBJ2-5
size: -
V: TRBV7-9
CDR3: CASSLASGQRETQYF
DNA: TGTGCCAGCAGCTTAGCTAGCGGACAGCGGGAGACCCAGTACTTC

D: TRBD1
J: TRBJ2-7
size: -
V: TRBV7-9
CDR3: CASSQGVLRNEQYF
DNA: TGTGCCAGCAGTCAGGGGGTACTGAGGAACGAGCAGTACTTC

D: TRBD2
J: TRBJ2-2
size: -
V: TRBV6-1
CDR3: CASRGGPDTGELFF
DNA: TGTGCCAGCCGGGGGGGCCCAGACACCGGGGAGCTGTTTTTT

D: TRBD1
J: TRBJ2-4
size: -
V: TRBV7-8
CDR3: CASSATGENIQYF
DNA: TGTGCCAGCAGCGCGACAGGGGAAAACATTCAGTACTTC

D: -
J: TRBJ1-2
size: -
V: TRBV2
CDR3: CASRGTTYGYTF
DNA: TGTGCCAGCAGAGGGACCACCTATGGCTACACCTTC

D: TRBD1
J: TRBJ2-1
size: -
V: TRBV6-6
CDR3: CASSYEGQLPYNEQFF
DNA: TGTGCCAGCAGTTACGAGGGACAGCTACCGTACAATGAGCAGTTCTTC

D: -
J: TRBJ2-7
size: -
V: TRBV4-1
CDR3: CASSQDPDSSYEQYF
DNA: TGCGCCAGCAGCCAAGATCCGGACAGCTCCTACGAGCAGTACTTC

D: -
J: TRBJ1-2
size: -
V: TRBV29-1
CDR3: CSVEVAGDYGYTF
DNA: TGCAGCGTTGAAGTCGCGGGGGACTATGGCTACACCTTC

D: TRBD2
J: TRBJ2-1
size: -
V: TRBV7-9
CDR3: CASSLGGTTLNEQFF
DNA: TGTGCCAGCAGCTTAGGAGGGACTACCCTCAATGAGCAGTTCTTC

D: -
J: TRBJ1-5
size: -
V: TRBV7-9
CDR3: CASSDTRTVSNQPQHF
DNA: TGTGCCAGCAGCGATACTCGGACGGTTAGCAATCAGCCCCAGCATTTT

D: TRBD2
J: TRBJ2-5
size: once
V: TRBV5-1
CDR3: CASSFSGGYQETQYF
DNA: TGCGCCAGCAGCTTTAGCGGGGGGTACCAAGAGACCCAGTACTTC

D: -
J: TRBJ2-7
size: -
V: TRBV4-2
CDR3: CASSQEWLGFEYF
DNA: TGTGCCAGCAGCCAAGAATGGTTAGGGTTTGAGTACTTC

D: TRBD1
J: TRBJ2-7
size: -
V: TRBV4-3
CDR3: CASSQDGTGAYEQYF
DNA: TGCGCCAGCAGCCAAGATGGGACAGGGGCCTACGAGCAGTACTTC

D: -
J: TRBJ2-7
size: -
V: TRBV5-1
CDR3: CASSLGSSEPFDEQYF
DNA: TGCGCCAGCAGCTTGGGATCGTCAGAGCCATTCGACGAGCAGTACTTC

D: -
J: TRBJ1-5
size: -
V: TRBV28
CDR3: CASSLWPLGLRRAQHF
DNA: TGTGCCAGCAGTTTATGGCCCTTGGGACTACGCAGGGCCCAGCATTTT

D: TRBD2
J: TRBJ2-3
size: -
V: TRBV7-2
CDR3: CASSSSGGLLTDTQYF
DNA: TGTGCCAGCAGTTCTAGCGGGGGGCTCTTAACAGATACGCAGTATTTT

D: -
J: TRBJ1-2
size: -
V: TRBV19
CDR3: CASSFLGVDGYTF
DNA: TGTGCCAGTAGTTTCCTTGGAGTAGATGGCTACACCTTC

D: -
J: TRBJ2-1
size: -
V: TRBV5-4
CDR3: CASTGLQQDNEQFF
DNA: TGTGCCAGCACCGGACTACAACAAGACAATGAGCAGTTCTTC

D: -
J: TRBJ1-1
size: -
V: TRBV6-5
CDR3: CASSYGAEAFF
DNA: TGTGCCAGCAGTTATGGTGCTGAAGCTTTCTTT

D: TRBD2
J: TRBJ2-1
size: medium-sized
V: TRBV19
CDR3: CASALTSGGYNEQFF
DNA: TGTGCCAGTGCCCTGACTAGCGGGGGCTACAATGAGCAGTTCTTC

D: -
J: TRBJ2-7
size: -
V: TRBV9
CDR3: CASSPFLGLSYEQYF
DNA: TGTGCCAGCAGCCCCTTTTTGGGGTTATCCTACGAGCAGTACTTC

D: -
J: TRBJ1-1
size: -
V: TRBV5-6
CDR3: CASSLATNTEAFF
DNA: TGTGCCAGCAGCTTGGCCACGAACACTGAAGCTTTCTTT

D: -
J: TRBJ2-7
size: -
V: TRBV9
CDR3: CASSPWGERYEQYF
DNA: TGTGCCAGCAGCCCCTGGGGGGAGCGCTACGAGCAGTACTTC

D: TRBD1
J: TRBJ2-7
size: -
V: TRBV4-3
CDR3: CASSKGTGGWEQYF
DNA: TGCGCCAGCAGTAAAGGGACAGGGGGGTGGGAGCAGTACTTC

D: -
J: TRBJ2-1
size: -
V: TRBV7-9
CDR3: CASSLVRPPNEQFF
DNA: TGTGCCAGCAGCTTAGTCCGGCCTCCCAATGAGCAGTTCTTC

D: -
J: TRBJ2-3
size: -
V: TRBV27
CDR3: CASSPGYGDTQYF
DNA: TGTGCCAGCAGCCCAGGGTACGGAGATACGCAGTATTTT

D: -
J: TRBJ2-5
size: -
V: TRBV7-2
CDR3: CASSLVGGWRETQYF
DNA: TGTGCCAGCAGCTTAGTGGGGGGCTGGAGGGAGACCCAGTACTTC

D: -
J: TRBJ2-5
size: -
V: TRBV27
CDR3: CASRETQYF
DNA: TGTGCCAGCAGGGAGACCCAGTACTTC

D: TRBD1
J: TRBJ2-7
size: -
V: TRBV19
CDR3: CASSIAPGGYEQYF
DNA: TGTGCCAGTAGTATAGCACCAGGGGGCTACGAGCAGTACTTC

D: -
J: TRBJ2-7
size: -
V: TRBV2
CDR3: CASSPTQGWHEQYF
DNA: TGTGCCAGCAGCCCTACCCAGGGTTGGCACGAGCAGTACTTC